The T cell receptor (beta chain) under discussion was sequenced for a study of PD-L1 blockade in urothelial cancer. Whole-study context: About 90% of the 29 patients were men with bladder-origin urothelial cancer. Median T cell yield per blood sample was more than 120,000 cells.

This clone was counted a single time. CDR3 length: 12 amino acids. CDR1 is WSHSY, CDR2 SAAADI, per germline. The V segment lost 6 bases and the J segment 5 bases; nucleotides outside the gene matches: 2. Between 1 and 8 samples, pretreatment and on-treatment, were given by each patient. Measured with immunoSEQ multiplex PCR; TCRdb has only the in-frame clones, and not every one. The table includes 30,000 to 40,000 clones, more than 80% detected once. The sequence came from a man aged 70-80 years with urothelial cancer. Sequenced here: PBMCs, sampled around atezolizumab (anti-PD-L1) treatment. The chain recombines TRBV10-2 with TRBJ1-2, with 8 bases lining up with TRBD1. The CDR3 DNA follows: TGCGCCAGCAGGACAGGGGATTATGGCTACACCTTC. As protein: CASRTGDYGYTF.